Presented here are 6 T cell receptor beta chains from one specimen sequenced in a study of PD-L1 blockade in urothelial cancer. TCRdb's copy holds only in-frame clones and misses some; the assay was immunoSEQ multiplex PCR. Of under 3,000 clones listed, 30% to 45% are singletons. The specimen was tumor tissue, collected before atezolizumab (anti-PD-L1) treatment. The receptor set was obtained from a man aged 60-69 years with urothelial cancer.

The V gene is TRBV4-1, the J gene TRBJ2-1; D is undetermined. Germline V gene lookup returns CDR1 MGHRA and CDR2 YSYEKL. V lost 0 bases, J lost 10 bases, and 7 bases lay in between. The CDR3 contains 12 residues. CDR3 region: CASSQEAREQFF. CDR3 DNA sequence: TGCGCCAGCAGCCAAGAGGCAAGAGAGCAGTTCTTC.

The sample holds a few counts of this clone. The chain carries TRBV6-8 and TRBJ1-5, with D unclear. Germline CDR1 and CDR2: MNHGY and SAAAGT. The CDR3 loop spans 14 amino acids. Trimming stripped 7 bases from V and 0 bases from J, with 10 bases between. In DNA, the CDR3 is TGTGCCAGCAATAACGACGGTAGCAATCAGCCCCAGCATTTT. Translation: CASNNDGSNQPQHF.

The V and J genes are TRBV28 and TRBJ1-5; 7 nucleotides align to TRBD1. V shed 10 bases, J shed 5 bases, and the junction held 5 bases outside the gene matches. CDR3 length: 12 amino acids. The germline V gene encodes CDR1 MDHEN and CDR2 SYDVKM. The CDR3 coding sequence is TGTGCCACTCTCACAGGGGATCAGCCCCAGCATTTT. Translation: CATLTGDQPQHF.

This clone was found once. The chain couples TRBV6-8 to TRBJ2-1, with 10 positions matching TRBD2. The CDR3 consists of 15 residues. From germline, CDR1 is MNHGY and CDR2 SAAAGT. V lost 6 bases and J lost 9; bases outside the gene matches: 11. CDR3: CASSRLAGAAGEQFF. In nucleotides, the CDR3 is TGTGCCAGCAGCCGACTAGCGGGTGCCGCGGGTGAGCAGTTCTTC.

The rearrangement links TRBV19 to TRBJ1-6, with no clear D. The CDR3 extends over 16 amino acids. V was clipped by 2 bases and J by 10 bases, with 18 bases between them. CDR1 is LNHDA, CDR2 SQIVND, per germline (reference sequence). This CDR3 reads CASSILSGGRRSPLHF. CDR3 coding DNA: TGTGCCAGTAGTATATTGTCAGGAGGACGAAGATCACCCCTCCACTTT.

By share, this clone counts as medium-sized. The chain links TRBV6-8 to TRBJ2-7; D might be TRBD2 (5 bases). The CDR3 loop spans 17 amino acids. Germline V lookup: CDR1 MNHGY, CDR2 SAAAGT. V gave up 5 bases and J gave up 2 bases, with 22 bases separating them. CDR3 residues: CASSDPKVVARTYEQYF. The CDR3 region has the DNA TGTGCCAGCAGTGACCCGAAAGTCGTAGCGCGAACCTACGAGCAGTACTTC.